The 27 T cell receptor beta chains reported below all come from one sample, sequenced in a study of blood T cells in healthy people across ages (dated by TCRdb to about 2015). Library construction relied on 5' RACE. The sample was run on an Illumina HiSeq 2500. A second PCR of roughly 6 to 11 cycles was run with a J-beta primer mix and a sample-barcoded 5' primer. The public reads were reanalyzed by TCRdb: fastp trimming at Q25, MiXCR alignment, in-frame beta chains only. Rows with one shared CDR3 protein collapse into an entry with the most common genes and DNA. The sample data list about a million distinct CDR3 sequences, and roughly half of these were observed just once. The ten most abundant clones make up roughly 23% of the sample. Sequencing was carried out using blood. The receptors stem from a woman in her fifties or sixties in good health.

The chain links TRBV21-1 to TRBJ1-1; the tabulated D call, TRBD1, remains unverified against the DNA. TRBV21-1 is an annotated pseudogene. This CDR3 has 16 residues. As DNA, the CDR3 is TGTGCCAGCAGTCACCAAATCCCCTGGGGGAACACTGAAGCTTTCTTT. Translated: CASSHQIPWGNTEAFF.

The chain is built from TRBV7-3 and TRBJ2-5; 7 bases line up with TRBD1. The CDR3 runs to 16 residues. V shed 5 bases, J shed 3 bases, and the junction held 12 bases outside the gene matches. Germline V gene data show CDR1 as SGHTA and CDR2 as FQGTGA. The CDR3 region has the DNA TGTGCCAGCAGCCCTTGGGCTAGGGGGACAGAAGAGACCCAGTACTTC. Translating it yields CASSPWARGTEETQYF.

This chain uses TRBV20-1 with TRBJ1-5; no definite D call. The CDR3 has 13 residues. Germline CDR1 and CDR2: DFQATT and SNEGSKA (reference sequence). The V end was cut by 3 bases, the J end by 0 bases, with 6 bases between. The CDR3 region is CSARVDSNQPQHF. CDR3 sequence (DNA): TGCAGTGCTAGGGTAGATAGCAATCAGCCCCAGCATTTT.

V is TRBV6-6 and J is TRBJ1-6; D perhaps matches TRBD1 (5 bases). From germline, CDR1 is MNHNY and CDR2 SVGAGI (reference sequence). The CDR3 spans 15 residues. V lost 2 bases and J lost 7, with 12 bases in between. CDR3 in DNA: TGTGCCAGCAGTTACCCCAGGGACCCAAATTCACCCCTCCACTTT. Protein sequence: CASSYPRDPNSPLHF.

The V call is TRBV7-9, the J call TRBJ1-4; 8 bases match TRBD1. V shed 5 bases, J shed 0 bases, and the junction held 5 bases outside the gene matches. Germline CDR1 and CDR2: SEHNR and FQNEAQ (reference sequence). This CDR3 has 16 amino acids. For the CDR3, the DNA is TGTGCCAGCAGCCTGGCGGACAGGGCAACTAATGAAAAACTGTTTTTT. Protein sequence: CASSLADRATNEKLFF.

The V gene is TRBV18, the J gene TRBJ2-7; maybe TRBD2 (6 bases). This CDR3 comprises 15 residues. Germline V lookup: CDR1 KGHSH, CDR2 LQKENI. Trimming shortened V by 3 bases and J by 0 bases, and 12 bases separated the two germline ends. The CDR3 nucleotides read TGTGCCAGCTCACCGGCGGGGCCGACCTCCTACGAGCAGTACTTC. Amino acid sequence: CASSPAGPTSYEQYF.

For this clonotype: At one boundary the junction diverges from the germline segment, which might be a read error. The rearrangement joins TRBV2 to TRBJ2-7; 8 bases are shared with TRBD1. Germline lookup yields CDR1 SNHLY and CDR2 FYNNEI. CDR3 size: 13 residues. The CDR3 DNA reads as TGTGCCAGCGGTGAGACAGGGGCCTACGAGCAGTACTTC. It yields the protein CASGETGAYEQYF.

V is TRBV6-1 and J is TRBJ2-5, with a tentative D call TRBD1 (6 bases). Germline lookup yields CDR1 MNHNS and CDR2 SASEGT. Trimming took 4 bases from V and 5 from J, leaving 11 bases between them. The CDR3 totals 13 residues. The chain's CDR3 is CASSGGQMETQYF. CDR3 nucleotide sequence: TGTGCCAGCAGTGGGGGGCAGATGGAGACCCAGTACTTC.

The chain has TRBV12-3 or TRBV12-4 and TRBJ2-7; D may be TRBD1 (6 bases). V was clipped by 6 bases and J by 4 bases, with 13 bases between them. The CDR3 is 13 amino acids. The CDR3: CASSTGHDYEQYF. The CDR3 DNA reads TGTGCCAGCAGCACGGGACACGATTACGAGCAGTACTTC.

The chain recombines TRBV7-2 with TRBJ2-7; 9 bases are shared with TRBD1. The germline CDR1 and CDR2 sequences are SGHTA and FQGNSA. Trimming took 2 bases from V and 5 from J; bases not matched to a gene: 13. The CDR3 runs 17 residues. The CDR3 spells CASSLNRLGTGRDEQYF. CDR3 DNA sequence: TGTGCCAGCAGCTTAAATCGTCTGGGGACAGGGCGAGACGAGCAGTACTTC. The variable domain in full, completed from reference TRBV7-2 and TRBJ2-7, reads GAGVSQSPSNKVTEKGKDVELRCDPISGHTALYWYRQSLGQGLEFLIYFQGNSAPDKSGLPSDRFSAERTGGSVSTLTIQRTQQEDSAVYLCASSLNRLGTGRDEQYFGPGTRLTVT.

The chain joins TRBV27 to TRBJ2-1, with TRBD1 matching 11 bases. Per germline, CDR1 MNHEY and CDR2 SMNVEV (reference sequence). J gave up 9 bases and V 4 bases, and 2 bases lay outside the gene matches. The length of the CDR3 is 13 residues. CDR3 DNA: TGTGCCAGCAGTTGGGGACAGGGGGGTGAGCAGTTCTTC. Amino acid sequence: CASSWGQGGEQFF.

This rearrangement joins TRBV15 to TRBJ2-1; D perhaps matches TRBD2 (5 bases). The CDR3 has 14 amino acids. V lost 1 base and J 8 bases, leaving 12 bases between the germline ends. Germline-derived CDR1 and CDR2 are LNHNV and YYDKDF (reference sequence). The DNA for the CDR3 is TGTGCCACCAGCAGAGGGGCGGGCCCTGATGAGCAGTTCTTC. This translates into CATSRGAGPDEQFF.

This clonotype has a handful of counts. The rearrangement links TRBV6-2 or TRBV6-3 to TRBJ2-7; 11 nucleotides match TRBD2. The CDR3 has 15 residues. V shed 2 bases, J shed 7 bases, and the junction held 7 bases outside the gene matches. CDR1 MNHEY and CDR2 SVGEGT come from the germline V gene. CDR3 coding DNA: TGTGCCAGCAGTTACGGCCTAGCGGGAGGAAATGAGCAGTACTTC. This codes for CASSYGLAGGNEQYF.

The rearrangement links TRBV28 to TRBJ2-7, with D possibly being TRBD1 or TRBD2 (5 bases each). V was shortened by 4 bases and J by 6 bases, with 19 bases between the two germline ends. Germline V gene lookup returns CDR1 MDHEN and CDR2 SYDVKM. This CDR3 spans 15 amino acids. DNA of the CDR3: TGTGCCAGCAGTTCGGCTCGGGGCGCTTCAGTCGAGCAGTACTTC. Translated, it gives CASSSARGASVEQYF.

The genes are TRBV29-1 and TRBJ2-1; 9 bases are shared with TRBD2. V shed 5 bases and J 10 bases; nucleotides not matched to a gene: 6. Germline V gene sequence: CDR1 SQVTM, CDR2 ANQGSEA. This CDR3 spans 12 amino acids. This CDR3 reads CSVPGLATEQFF. As DNA, the CDR3 is TGCAGCGTTCCGGGACTAGCCACCGAGCAGTTCTTC.

The chain uses TRBV7-2 and TRBJ2-3, with D uncertain. Trimming removed 2 bases from V and 5 bases from J, with 8 bases in between. The CDR3 covers 13 residues. CDR1 and CDR2 from the germline V gene are SGHTA and FQGNSA. The CDR3 DNA follows: TGTGCCAGCAGCTTACTGTGGAAAGATACGCAGTATTTT. Translated, it gives CASSLLWKDTQYF. The variable domain in full, completed from reference TRBV7-2 and TRBJ2-3, reads GAGVSQSPSNKVTEKGKDVELRCDPISGHTALYWYRQSLGQGLEFLIYFQGNSAPDKSGLPSDRFSAERTGGSVSTLTIQRTQQEDSAVYLCASSLLWKDTQYFGPGTRLTVL.

The table lists this clonotype with a few counts. The gene calls are TRBV5-4 and TRBJ2-3, with D uncertain. V lost 5 bases and J lost 5, with 18 bases in between. Germline CDR1 SGHNT, CDR2 YYREEE (reference sequence). The CDR3 loop spans 15 amino acids. The CDR3 here is CASRQDTDWGDTQYF. As DNA, the CDR3 is TGTGCCAGCAGACAAGATACCGATTGGGGAGATACGCAGTATTTT.

V and J are TRBV10-3 and TRBJ2-1, with D uncertain. Germline-derived CDR1 and CDR2 are ENHRY and SYGVKD. Trimming took 0 bases from V and 11 from J, leaving 17 bases between them. The CDR3 loop spans 15 amino acids. This chain's CDR3 is CAISESGLEANKQFF. The CDR3, as DNA: TGTGCCATCAGTGAGTCTGGGCTAGAGGCGAATAAGCAGTTCTTC.

The genes are TRBV7-9 and TRBJ2-1; no definite D call. Trimming took 2 bases from V and 7 from J, leaving 9 bases between them. Germline assignment: CDR1 SEHNR and CDR2 FQNEAQ (reference sequence). The CDR3 totals 13 residues. CDR3 protein: CASSLPILNEQFF. The CDR3 DNA reads as TGTGCCAGCAGCTTACCCATCCTGAATGAGCAGTTCTTC.

The sample holds a few counts of this clonotype. This chain connects TRBV27 to TRBJ2-5; tentative D call: TRBD1 (6 bases). Germline V gene sequence: CDR1 MNHEY, CDR2 SMNVEV (reference sequence). The CDR3 runs 14 residues. Trimming shortened V by 6 bases and J by 5 bases, and 16 bases separated the two germline ends. This chain's CDR3 is CASRPTGTRETQYF. The CDR3 DNA follows: TGTGCCAGCAGACCAACCGGGACAAGGGAGACCCAGTACTTC.

This chain connects TRBV28 to TRBJ2-7; 10 bases line up with TRBD2. After removal of 4 bases from V and 2 bases from J, the junction contained 8 bases not matched to a gene. The length of the CDR3 is 16 residues. Germline assignment: CDR1 MDHEN and CDR2 SYDVKM. In DNA, the CDR3 is TGTGCCAGCAGTTCTCCTACTAGCGGGACCGCCTACGAGCAGTACTTC. Its protein is CASSSPTSGTAYEQYF.

The chain has TRBV9 and TRBJ2-5; no clear D. Trimming left V 3 bases short and J 5 bases short, with 11 bases between. Germline CDR1 and CDR2: SGDLS and YYNGEE. The CDR3 runs to 13 residues. The CDR3 loop reads CASSATMWETQYF. CDR3 nucleotide sequence: TGTGCCAGCAGCGCCACAATGTGGGAGACCCAGTACTTC.

The genes are TRBV14 and TRBJ1-1; D remains unclear. The CDR3 is made up of 14 amino acids. Germline loops: CDR1 SGHDN, CDR2 FVKESK. V was cut by 4 bases and J by 4 bases, with 13 bases left in between. Here the CDR3 reads CASSPRLGGTEAFF. The CDR3 nucleotides are TGTGCCAGCAGCCCTCGATTAGGCGGCACTGAAGCTTTCTTT.

As concerns this clonotype: Germline is not matched at one junction end, which may reflect a read error. The chain employs TRBV28 and TRBJ2-3; D unresolved. The CDR3 loop spans 13 amino acids. Germline assignment: CDR1 MDHEN and CDR2 SYDVKM. In DNA, the CDR3 is TGTGCCGGCAGTTTGTTACCGTCGGGTACGCAGTATTTT. This sequence encodes CAGSLLPSGTQYF.

The chain is built from TRBV5-1 and TRBJ2-3, with D perhaps TRBD1 or TRBD2 (5 bases each). The V end lost 1 base, the J end lost 12 bases, and 24 bases lay between the germline ends. The CDR3 runs 16 residues. CDR1 and CDR2 from the germline V gene are SGHRS and YFSETQ. The CDR3 DNA reads as TGCGCCAGCAGCTTGAGTCCAGGGAGACTTCAAGAGACCCAGTATTTT. Its protein product is CASSLSPGRLQETQYF.

This clonotype was counted only a few times. This chain links TRBV20-1 with TRBJ2-3; no clear D gene. CDR3 size: 15 residues. Germline values: CDR1 DFQATT, CDR2 SNEGSKA (reference sequence). Trimming removed 3 bases from V and 6 bases from J, with 19 bases in between. The chain's CDR3 is CSASRFSGTRDTQYF. The CDR3 DNA reads TGCAGTGCTAGCCGCTTCAGTGGAACGCGGGATACGCAGTATTTT.

The V and J genes are TRBV20-1 and TRBJ2-1; perhaps TRBD2 as D (7 bases). The germline V gene encodes CDR1 DFQATT and CDR2 SNEGSKA (reference sequence). The CDR3 runs 13 residues. Trimming removed 4 bases from V and 10 bases from J, with 17 bases in between. For the CDR3, the DNA is TGCAGTGCTATCCCGGGGGGCAGCTACGAGCAGTTCTTC. Translated, it gives CSAIPGGSYEQFF.